This T cell receptor (beta chain) is drawn from a study of T-cell reconstitution after alpha-beta-depleted transplantation in children. Researchers prepared the TCRbeta library using unique molecular identifiers, the study reports. TCRdb reprocessed the PCR reads via MiXCR and lists one record per CDR3 protein. The table has 750,000 to 950,000 distinct CDR3 sequences, 16% seen once. Findings and limits, study-wide: Several patients had high TCRbeta diversity at day 60; it came from surviving recipient T cells and thymic progenitors. Roughly two months post-transplant, alpha-beta T cells reportedly originated from several hundred graft clones that had expanded. T-cell counts and diversity at one year post-transplant came mainly from newly produced T cells.

The J segment lost 0 bases and the V segment lost 2 bases, leaving 7 bases of the junction unmatched. The CDR3 runs 17 residues. Germline CDR1 and CDR2: MNHEY and SVGAGI. Only a few counts were recorded for this clonotype. Its target is not known. This TCR came from a male patient aged 10 to 17 who had a stem cell transplant for acute lymphoblastic leukemia, so the T cells may come from the graft donor. The J gene is TRBJ1-5, the V gene TRBV6-5; 7 bases match TRBD1. The sample here was PBMCs, mostly from graft donor cells, taken 360 days after TCRalphabeta/CD19-depleted stem cell transplant. CDR3 DNA: TGTGCCAGCAGTTACGAGGCCAGGGGGGGTAGCAATCAGCCCCAGCATTTT. This sequence encodes CASSYEARGGSNQPQHF.